What follows describes a single T cell receptor (beta chain). Its cognate antigen is unknown. Sequencing used immunoSEQ multiplex PCR; TCRdb keeps in-frame clones, though not all of them. The sample consists of under 70,000 clones, 86% of them appearing once. The data stem from a study of OX40 agonist ivuxolimab in advanced cancers. Across the whole study: Partial responses were achieved by three patients, of whom one had hepatocellular carcinoma and two had cutaneous melanoma. Whole-study findings and limits: Which antigen the expanded peripheral T cells recognized is unknown.

With V trimmed by 5 bases and J by 7 bases, 10 bases remained unmatched. Per the germline V gene, CDR1 is SNHLY and CDR2 is FYNNEI. The CDR3 runs 15 residues. V gene TRBV2 combines with J gene TRBJ1-5, with 8 nucleotides matching TRBD1. The specimen was CD4+ or CD8+ T cells sorted from blood, collected in a trial of the OX40 agonist ivuxolimab. The TCR was taken from an adult with an advanced solid tumor such as melanoma, head and neck, liver or kidney cancer. CDR3 sequence: CASSSDRVDLQPQHF. CDR3 in DNA: TGTGCCAGCAGTTCGGACAGGGTTGATTTACAGCCCCAGCATTTT.